These 28 T cell receptor beta chains share one sample of origin, sequenced in a study of Ad26.COV2.S vaccination and SARS-CoV-2 variants (dated by TCRdb to about 2021). The treatment or condition label here, explained by the study, means: around 19 received Ad26.COV2.S at low or high dose, single or two shots; roughly five received placebo; per-sample allocation not given. For vaccine and placebo recipients, repertoires were sequenced using samples collected on day 63 after the first injection. Library preparation was by the immunoSEQ multiplex PCR assay. Sourced from immuneACCESS, this table was stored by TCRdb with only in-frame sequences that have V and J called. A share of the clones is absent; for the studies checked, an unresolved V gene accounts for under half, and the remainder has no known explanation. This sample holds roughly 320,000 clones; over 80% were observed only once. Together, the top ten hold roughly 2% of the sample.

Here the sequenced sample was peripheral blood, taken in a trial of Ad26.COV2.S vaccine versus placebo. Receptors were obtained from a person aged 18-60 years who received the Ad26.COV2.S COVID-19 vaccine or a placebo.

The chain couples TRBV7-6 to TRBJ2-2; D perhaps matches TRBD1 (5 bases). Between the trimmed V and J ends, which lost 5 bases and 1 base, there was a span of 14 bases. CDR3 length: 16 amino acids. Germline-derived CDR1 and CDR2 are SGHVS and FNYEAQ. The CDR3 region is CASSPWGRENTGELFF. DNA for the CDR3: TGTGCCAGCAGCCCCTGGGGCAGGGAGAACACCGGGGAGCTGTTTTTT.

CDR3 in DNA: TGTGCCAGCAGGTCCTCCTCTGGAAACACCATATATTTT. This codes for CASRSSSGNTIYF. The V call is TRBV27, the J call TRBJ1-3; D not resolved. CDR1 is MNHEY, CDR2 SMNVEV, per germline (reference sequence). The V and J ends lost 6 bases and 0 bases respectively, with 6 bases between them. The CDR3 extends over 13 amino acids.

The V and J genes are TRBV5-1 and TRBJ2-4; 7 nucleotides match TRBD1. The CDR3 length is 13 residues. V dropped 0 bases and J dropped 8; count of bases not matched to a gene: 2. Germline CDR1 SGHRS, CDR2 YFSETQ. CDR3 in amino acids: CASSLGDRDIQYF. The CDR3 DNA follows: TGCGCCAGCAGCTTGGGGGACAGAGACATTCAGTACTTC.

The V and J genes are TRBV19 and TRBJ1-4; D gene uncertain. CDR1 LNHDA and CDR2 SQIVND come from the germline V gene (reference sequence). The CDR3 loop spans 14 amino acids. Deletions cut 7 bases from V and 7 bases from J, with 16 bases between. The CDR3 DNA follows: TGTGCCAGTATGGTTAGTATGAACGGTGAAAAACTGTTTTTT. It codes for CASMVSMNGEKLFF.

This clone has more than one count but fewer than ten. The chain links TRBV29-1 to TRBJ2-1; 7 bases are a match to TRBD1. CDR1 and CDR2 from the germline V gene are SQVTM and ANQGSEA. The CDR3 runs to 14 residues. V was pared by 5 bases and J by 6 bases, with 10 bases of the junction left unmatched. The CDR3 region has the DNA TGCAGCGTTCAAGGGGGCTACGGGGCCAATGAGCAGTTCTTC. It codes for CSVQGGYGANEQFF.

CDR3 region: CASHFTERDTEAFF. CDR3 nucleotides: TGTGCCAGCCATTTCACGGAACGGGACACTGAAGCTTTCTTT. This chain uses TRBV6-6 with TRBJ1-1; D unresolved. Trimming removed 8 bases from V and 3 bases from J, with 16 bases in between. The length of the CDR3 is 14 residues. Germline V lookup: CDR1 MNHNY, CDR2 SVGAGI (reference sequence).

The J gene is TRBJ2-7, the V gene TRBV5-1; TRBD1 aligns across 9 bases. V was clipped by 0 bases and J by 6 bases; unmatched bases: 13. This CDR3 is 17 amino acids long. Germline loops: CDR1 SGHRS, CDR2 YFSETQ. CDR3 sequence reads: CASSLAGQGRYKVEQYF. DNA for the CDR3: TGCGCCAGCAGCTTGGCCGGACAGGGGAGGTATAAGGTCGAGCAGTACTTC.

Details on this clone: Other DNA sequences in this sample translate to the same CDR3. This chain connects TRBV10-3 to TRBJ1-3; 9 bases are a match to TRBD1. Trimming cost V 3 bases and J 1 base; bases outside gene matches: 1. Germline-derived CDR1 and CDR2 are ENHRY and SYGVKD. CDR3 size: 15 residues. The CDR3: CAISEGTGSGNTIYF. The CDR3 DNA follows: TGTGCCATCAGTGAAGGGACAGGGTCTGGAAACACCATATATTTT.

The rearrangement joins TRBV12-5 to TRBJ2-3, with D perhaps matching TRBD2 (5 bases). Germline CDR1 LGHNT, CDR2 FRNRAP. There are 16 residues in the CDR3. Trimming left V 5 bases short and J 5 bases short, with 20 bases between. This CDR3 is CASGPGSAGLGDTQYF. The CDR3 bases are TGTGCTAGTGGTCCGGGATCGGCAGGCCTCGGAGATACGCAGTATTTT.

The chain links TRBV3-1 (or the pseudogene TRBV3-2) to TRBJ2-1; a weak D match, TRBD2 (6 bases). The CDR3 spans 13 residues. CDR1 and CDR2 (germline): LGHDT, YNNKEL (reference sequence). V dropped 4 bases and J dropped 9 bases, with 13 bases sitting between them. The CDR3 nucleotides are TGTGCCAGCAGCCCGGGACTGGAAATTGAGCAGTTCTTC. Translation gives CASSPGLEIEQFF.

This clone was recorded a few times. The chain combines TRBV28 with TRBJ1-2; D remains ambiguous. V lost 1 base, J lost 4 bases, and 7 bases lay in between. CDR1 is MDHEN, CDR2 SYDVKM, per germline. The CDR3 is 13 amino acids. Here the CDR3 reads CASSLFPGYGYTF. As DNA, the CDR3 is TGTGCCAGCAGTTTATTTCCAGGCTATGGCTACACCTTC.

This clone was seen only a few times. The rearrangement uses TRBV10-2 and TRBJ1-6, with D possibly matching TRBD1 (5 bases). This CDR3 contains 15 residues. Germline CDR1 and CDR2: WSHSY and SAAADI. V lost 3 bases and J 10 bases, leaving 16 bases between the germline ends. The CDR3 sequence: CASSDSVGRGSPLHF. The CDR3 nucleotides are TGCGCCAGCAGTGATAGCGTGGGCCGGGGGTCACCCCTCCACTTT.

V gene TRBV10-1 combines with J gene TRBJ1-1; perhaps TRBD1 as D (5 bases). The CDR3 spans 15 residues. Looked up from germline, CDR1 is WNHNN and CDR2 is SYGVQD (reference sequence). V lost 2 bases to trimming and J lost 5 bases, with 15 bases between them. The CDR3 spells CASSEAAGRPTEAFF. In DNA form, the CDR3 reads TGCGCCAGCAGTGAGGCAGCAGGGAGACCGACTGAAGCTTTCTTT.

The rearrangement joins TRBV4-2 to TRBJ1-3; D call uncertain. CDR1 is LGHNA, CDR2 YNFKEQ, per germline. The CDR3 sequence is 15 residues long. The V and J ends lost 0 bases and 2 bases respectively, with 8 bases between them. The DNA of the CDR3 is TGTGCCAGCAGCCAAGATAGGCCCCCTGGAAACACCATATATTTT. Translating gives CASSQDRPPGNTIYF.

The chain has TRBV19 and TRBJ1-1, with a tentative D call TRBD1 (5 bases). The CDR3 spans 14 residues. Trimming pared 8 bases from V and 3 bases from J, leaving 16 bases between. Germline CDR1 reads LNHDA; CDR2 reads SQIVND (reference sequence). This CDR3 is CASRTGGTHTEAFF. In DNA form, the CDR3 reads TGTGCCAGTCGAACGGGGGGGACGCACACTGAAGCTTTCTTT.

This chain uses TRBV7-2 with TRBJ1-5; tentatively, D is TRBD1 (5 bases). Germline-derived CDR1 and CDR2 are SGHTA and FQGNSA. Trimming took 3 bases from V and 9 from J, leaving 9 bases between them. CDR3 length: 12 residues. The CDR3 nucleotides read TGTGCCAGCAGCTTCCAGGGTCCGCCCCAGCATTTT. Its protein product is CASSFQGPPQHF. The whole variable domain, remainder taken from reference TRBV7-2 and TRBJ1-5, is GAGVSQSPSNKVTEKGKDVELRCDPISGHTALYWYRQSLGQGLEFLIYFQGNSAPDKSGLPSDRFSAERTGGSVSTLTIQRTQQEDSAVYLCASSFQGPPQHFGDGTRLSIL.

The J gene is TRBJ2-1, the V gene TRBV10-2; D may be TRBD1 (5 bases). The V gene's germline CDR1 is WSHSY and CDR2 SAAADI. The CDR3 consists of 16 residues. V shed 0 bases and J shed 9 bases, with 18 bases lying between them. The CDR3 loop is CASSESLAAGLGEQFF. The CDR3 region has the DNA TGCGCCAGCAGTGAGTCTTTGGCGGCAGGGTTGGGTGAGCAGTTCTTC.

The CDR3 region is CASRRDSNQPQHF. The DNA for the CDR3 is TGCGCCAGCCGGAGAGATAGCAATCAGCCCCAGCATTTT. The chain couples TRBV5-1 to TRBJ1-5; no reliable D call. V was trimmed by 7 bases and J by 0 bases, leaving 8 bases between them. Germline CDR1 SGHRS, CDR2 YFSETQ. The length of the CDR3 is 13 residues. Drawing the rest from reference TRBV5-1 and TRBJ1-5, the complete variable domain is KAGVTQTPRYLIKTRGQQVTLSCSPISGHRSVSWYQQTPGQGLQFLFEYFSETQRNKGNFPGRFSGRQFSNSRSEMNVSTLELGDSALYLCASRRDSNQPQHFGDGTRLSIL.

The chain recombines TRBV28 with TRBJ1-6; tentative D call: TRBD1 (5 bases). Trimming removed 7 bases at V and 8 bases at J, with 18 bases between. Germline V gene sequence: CDR1 MDHEN, CDR2 SYDVKM. The CDR3 is made up of 15 amino acids. The CDR3: CASTINQGFYSPLHF. The DNA for the CDR3 is TGTGCCAGCACCATTAATCAGGGTTTTTATTCACCCCTCCACTTT.

V is TRBV18 and J is TRBJ1-5; unclear D gene. The CDR3 length is 14 residues. Germline loops: CDR1 KGHSH, CDR2 LQKENI. Trimming removed 2 bases from V and 1 base from J, with 6 bases in between. The CDR3 DNA reads as TGTGCCAGCTCACCAGACGGGAGCAATCAGCCCCAGCATTTT. Amino acid sequence: CASSPDGSNQPQHF.

The chain couples TRBV30 to TRBJ1-3; D remains unclear. Germline CDR1 is GTSNPN and CDR2 is SVGIG (reference sequence). This CDR3 is built from 15 residues. With 0 bases removed from V and 3 bases from J, the gap between germline ends came to 12 bases. This chain's CDR3 is CAWSVRRAGGNTIYF. CDR3 nucleotides: TGTGCCTGGAGTGTACGAAGGGCTGGTGGAAACACCATATATTTT.

This clone occurred a few times. This chain uses TRBV14 with TRBJ2-2, with 7 bases lining up with TRBD2. Germline V lookup: CDR1 SGHDN, CDR2 FVKESK. V lost 1 base and J lost 4; bases outside the gene matches: 9. The CDR3 is 17 residues long. DNA for the CDR3: TGTGCCAGCAGCCAAGCACTCAGCGGGGTTAGCACCGGGGAGCTGTTTTTT. Its protein is CASSQALSGVSTGELFF.

The rearrangement links TRBV5-8 to TRBJ2-1; no reliable D call. This CDR3 comprises 11 residues. Trimming left V 1 base short and J 15 bases short, with 11 bases between. Per germline, CDR1 SGHTS and CDR2 YDEGEE. CDR3 protein: CASSLKTRGFF. The CDR3 nucleotides are TGTGCCAGCAGCTTGAAGACCCGCGGGTTCTTC.

The V and J genes are TRBV30 and TRBJ1-2; the D is unclear. V was shortened by 0 bases and J by 5 bases, with 16 bases between the two germline ends. This CDR3 comprises 15 residues. CDR1 is GTSNPN, CDR2 SVGIG, per germline (reference sequence). The DNA of the CDR3 is TGTGCCTGGAGTGTACAGTTCAGCTATCCTTATGGCTACACCTTC. Amino acids: CAWSVQFSYPYGYTF.

V usage is TRBV11-1 and J usage is TRBJ2-7; 8 bases are shared with TRBD1. The CDR3 extends over 14 amino acids. CDR1 is SGHAT, CDR2 FQDESV, per germline (reference sequence). V lost 2 bases to trimming and J lost 5 bases; unmatched junction nucleotides: 5. The CDR3 loop is CASSLSAGGHEQYF. The CDR3 DNA is TGTGCCAGCAGCTTATCGGCAGGGGGCCACGAGCAGTACTTC.

The chain combines TRBV5-1 with TRBJ1-1, with TRBD1 identical over 7 bases. The CDR3 is 14 residues long. Germline V gives CDR1 SGHRS, CDR2 YFSETQ. V lost 5 bases, J lost 3 bases, and 7 bases stayed unmatched. The CDR3 loop is CASRPQGRDTEAFF. CDR3 nucleotide sequence: TGCGCCAGCAGACCACAGGGGAGGGACACTGAAGCTTTCTTT.

This chain joins TRBV7-9 and TRBJ1-5; a weak D match, TRBD1 (6 bases). The V gene's germline CDR1 is SEHNR and CDR2 FQNEAQ (reference sequence). The V and J ends lost 5 bases and 1 base respectively, with 9 bases between them. The CDR3 is 14 amino acids. The CDR3 DNA sequence: TGTGCCAGCAGCACCCAGGGGAGCAATCAGCCCCAGCATTTT. Amino acid sequence: CASSTQGSNQPQHF.

CDR3 sequence reads: CASGRDTEAFF. CDR3 DNA: TGTGCCAGCGGGCGAGACACTGAAGCTTTCTTT. The chain links TRBV2 to TRBJ1-1; D gene uncertain. V lost 8 bases to trimming and J lost 3 bases, with 7 bases between them. Germline CDR1 and CDR2: SNHLY and FYNNEI. CDR3 length: 11 amino acids.